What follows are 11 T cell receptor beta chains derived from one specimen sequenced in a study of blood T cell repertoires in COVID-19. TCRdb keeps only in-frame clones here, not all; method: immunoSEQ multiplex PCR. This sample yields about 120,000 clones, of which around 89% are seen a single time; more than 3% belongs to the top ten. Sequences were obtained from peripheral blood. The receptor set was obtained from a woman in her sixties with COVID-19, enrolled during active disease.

The CDR3, as DNA: TGTGCCATCAGTGAGTCAGCGGGGGGGGGTGCAGATACGCAGTATTTT. It specifies CAISESAGGGADTQYF. This chain connects TRBV10-3 to TRBJ2-3; 10 bases are a match to TRBD2. Germline CDR1 ENHRY, CDR2 SYGVKD. This CDR3 region has 16 residues. V was pared by 0 bases and J by 4 bases, with 4 bases of the junction left unmatched.

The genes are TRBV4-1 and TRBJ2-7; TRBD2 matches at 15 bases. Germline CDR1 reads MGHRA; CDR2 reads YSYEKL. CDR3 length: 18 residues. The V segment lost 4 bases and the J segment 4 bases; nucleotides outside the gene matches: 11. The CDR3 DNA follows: TGCGCCAGCAGCCTTCGCGGGACTAGCGGGGGGCCTAGTTACGAGCAGTACTTC. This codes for CASSLRGTSGGPSYEQYF.

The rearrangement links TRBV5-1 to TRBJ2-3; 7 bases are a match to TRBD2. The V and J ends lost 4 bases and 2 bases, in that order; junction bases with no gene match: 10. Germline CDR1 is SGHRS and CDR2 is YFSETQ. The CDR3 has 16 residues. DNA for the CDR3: TGCGCCAGCAGCGCTCAGGGAGGGCGCGACACAGATACGCAGTATTTT. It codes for CASSAQGGRDTDTQYF.

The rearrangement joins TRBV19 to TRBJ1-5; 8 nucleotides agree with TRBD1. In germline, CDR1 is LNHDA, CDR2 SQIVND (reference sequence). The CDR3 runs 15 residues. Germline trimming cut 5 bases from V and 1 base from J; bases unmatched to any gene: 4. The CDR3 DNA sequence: TGTGCCAGTAGTGGGACAGGTACCAGCAATCAGCCCCAGCATTTT. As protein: CASSGTGTSNQPQHF.

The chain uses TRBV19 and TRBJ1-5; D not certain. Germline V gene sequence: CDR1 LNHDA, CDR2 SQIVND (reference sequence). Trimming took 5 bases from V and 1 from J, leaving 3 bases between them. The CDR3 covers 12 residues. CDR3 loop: CASSGSNQPQHF. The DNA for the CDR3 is TGTGCCAGTAGTGGCAGCAATCAGCCCCAGCATTTT.

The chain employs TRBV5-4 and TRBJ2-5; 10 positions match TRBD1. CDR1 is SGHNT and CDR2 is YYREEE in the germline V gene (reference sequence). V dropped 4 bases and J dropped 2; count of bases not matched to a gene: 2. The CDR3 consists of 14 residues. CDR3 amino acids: CASSPDRGQETQYF. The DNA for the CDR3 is TGTGCCAGCAGCCCGGACAGGGGGCAAGAGACCCAGTACTTC.

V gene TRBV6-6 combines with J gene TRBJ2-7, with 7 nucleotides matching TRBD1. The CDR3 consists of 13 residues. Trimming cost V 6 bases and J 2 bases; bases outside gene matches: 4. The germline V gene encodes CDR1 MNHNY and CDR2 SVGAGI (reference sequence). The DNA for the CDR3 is TGTGCCAGCAGCCCCGGGACAGCCTACGAGCAGTACTTC. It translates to CASSPGTAYEQYF.

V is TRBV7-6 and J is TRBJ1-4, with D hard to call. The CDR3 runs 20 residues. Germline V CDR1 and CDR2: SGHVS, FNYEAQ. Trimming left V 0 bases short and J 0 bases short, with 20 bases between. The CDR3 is CASSLASHFYQSATNEKLFF. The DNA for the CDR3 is TGTGCCAGCAGCTTAGCTAGTCACTTTTATCAAAGCGCAACTAATGAAAAACTGTTTTTT. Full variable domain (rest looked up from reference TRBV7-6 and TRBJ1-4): GAGVSQSPRYKVTKRGQDVALRCDPISGHVSLYWYRQALGQGPEFLTYFNYEAQQDKSGLPNDRFSAERPEGSISTLTIQRTEQRDSAMYRCASSLASHFYQSATNEKLFFGSGTQLSVL.

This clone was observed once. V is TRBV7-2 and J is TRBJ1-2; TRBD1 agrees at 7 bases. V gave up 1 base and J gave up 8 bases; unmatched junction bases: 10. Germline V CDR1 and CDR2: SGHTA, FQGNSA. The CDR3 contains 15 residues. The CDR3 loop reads CASSLGGTVREGYTF. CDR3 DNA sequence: TGTGCCAGCAGCTTAGGCGGGACAGTTCGGGAAGGCTACACCTTC.

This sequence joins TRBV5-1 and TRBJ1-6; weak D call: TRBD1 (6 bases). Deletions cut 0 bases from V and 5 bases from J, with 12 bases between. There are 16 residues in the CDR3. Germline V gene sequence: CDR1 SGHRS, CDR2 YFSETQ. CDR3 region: CASSLVAGVNNSPLHF. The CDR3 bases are TGCGCCAGCAGCTTGGTGGCAGGGGTCAATAATTCACCCCTCCACTTT. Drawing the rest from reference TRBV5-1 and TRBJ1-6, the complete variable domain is KAGVTQTPRYLIKTRGQQVTLSCSPISGHRSVSWYQQTPGQGLQFLFEYFSETQRNKGNFPGRFSGRQFSNSRSEMNVSTLELGDSALYLCASSLVAGVNNSPLHFGNGTRLTVT.

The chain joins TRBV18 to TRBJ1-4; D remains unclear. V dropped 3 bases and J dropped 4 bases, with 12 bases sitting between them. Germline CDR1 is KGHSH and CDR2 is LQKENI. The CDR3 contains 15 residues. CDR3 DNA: TGTGCCAGCTCACCGGGTGTGTCGGGTAATGAAAAACTGTTTTTT. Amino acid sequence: CASSPGVSGNEKLFF.